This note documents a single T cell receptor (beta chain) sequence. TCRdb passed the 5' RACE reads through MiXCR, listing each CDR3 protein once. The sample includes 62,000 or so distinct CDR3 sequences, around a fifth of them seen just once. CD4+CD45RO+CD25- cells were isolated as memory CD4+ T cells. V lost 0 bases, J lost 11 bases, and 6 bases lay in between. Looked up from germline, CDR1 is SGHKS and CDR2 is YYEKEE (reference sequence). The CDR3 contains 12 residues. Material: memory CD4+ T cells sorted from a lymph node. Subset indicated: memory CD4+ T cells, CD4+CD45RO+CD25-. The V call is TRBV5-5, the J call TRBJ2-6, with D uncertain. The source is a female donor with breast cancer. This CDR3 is CASSLVADVLTF. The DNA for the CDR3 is TGTGCCAGCAGCTTGGTGGCAGACGTCCTGACTTTC.